This TCR beta chain was sequenced in a study of T cell responses to AZD1222 COVID-19 vaccine. Broader study findings: There were mostly white British donors and more females than males, and clonal diversity was possibly underestimated. At study baseline, merely about 6 AZD1222 recipients were seropositive. Spike was spanned by vaccine-associated CD4 TCRs, which were dominant at 160-218 and 743-854.

The CDR3 has 16 residues. V was pared by 5 bases and J by 2 bases, with 9 bases of the junction left unmatched. Germline V gene lookup returns CDR1 PRHDT and CDR2 FYEKMQ (reference sequence). Clones were sequenced by immunoSEQ multiplex PCR, and TCRdb holds only the in-frame ones, with some missing. The sample records 90,000 to 100,000 clones, 88% being singletons. As to this clone: Its antigen remains unidentified.

The sequencing here drew on peripheral blood, taken 28 days after the second AZD1222 dose. This rearrangement joins TRBV13 to TRBJ2-3; 8 bases line up with TRBD1. This TCR derives from an adult who received the AZD1222 COVID-19 vaccine. The CDR3 DNA follows: TGTGCCAGCAGCCCGTCCCGGGACAGGCCCACAGATACGCAGTATTTT. This gives the protein CASSPSRDRPTDTQYF.